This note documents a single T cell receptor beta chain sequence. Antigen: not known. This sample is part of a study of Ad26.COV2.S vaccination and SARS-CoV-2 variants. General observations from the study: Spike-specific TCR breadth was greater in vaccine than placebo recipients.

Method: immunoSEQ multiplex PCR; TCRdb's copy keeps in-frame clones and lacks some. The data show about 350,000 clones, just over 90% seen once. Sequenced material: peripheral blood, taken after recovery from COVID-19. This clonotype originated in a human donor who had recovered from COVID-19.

The CDR3 region has the DNA TGTGCCAGCAGAAGGGAGGGCGGGGAGCTGTTTTTT. Translation: CASRREGGELFF. The V gene is TRBV6-5, the J gene TRBJ2-2, with TRBD2 identical over 7 bases. V lost 6 bases and J lost 7; bases outside the gene matches: 2. Per germline, CDR1 MNHEY and CDR2 SVGAGI. The CDR3 sequence is 12 residues long.